This TCR beta chain was observed in a study of response to subunit inactivated influenza vaccine. The study's findings and limits: Only a handful of new T cells, the authors suggested, are recruited with each seasonal influenza vaccination.

MiXCR, applied by TCRdb to the RT-PCR reads, yields one record per CDR3 protein. Of 530,000 or so distinct CDR3 sequences in the sample, 14% are singletons; the top ten hold roughly 11%. Germline-derived CDR1 and CDR2 are GTSNPN and SVGIG (reference sequence). The CDR3 runs 18 residues. After removal of 0 bases from V and 1 base from J, the junction contained 6 bases not matched to a gene. Concerning this clonotype itself: No antigen is known for it.

This clonotype was sampled from a man aged 50-59 years who received an inactivated influenza vaccine. The rearrangement links TRBV30 to TRBJ2-1; TRBD2 agrees at 13 bases. Source: PBMCs from blood, taken approximately 13 days after vaccination. DNA for the CDR3: TGTGCCTGGAGTGTTAAACTAGCGGGGGGGTATTCCTACAATGAGCAGTTCTTC. As protein: CAWSVKLAGGYSYNEQFF.